Below, 10 T cell receptor beta chains from the same sample are listed, as sequenced in a study of cytomegalovirus exposure and HLA in healthy donors. The PCR used 60 Vbeta and 13 Jbeta primers. The table came from immunoSEQ multiplex PCR; TCRdb's copy has only in-frame clones and leaves some out. The sample shows 180,000 or so clones, over 60% of them seen only once. The sequenced sample consisted of PBMCs. The receptors originated from a man over 45 in good health and CMV-seropositive.

Details on this clone: No DNA is shown, since the ends of the CDR3 on it are uncertain; the CDR3 is the one TCRdb lists. The chain links TRBV7-2 to TRBJ2-7; the listed D gene, TRBD1, was not tested against the DNA. Germline loops: CDR1 SGHTA, CDR2 FQGNSA. The CDR3 spans 16 residues, counting both ends. This CDR3 reads CASSLWGVGQGSNKYF.

V is TRBV27 and J is TRBJ1-6; D remains ambiguous. From germline, CDR1 is MNHEY and CDR2 SMNVEV (reference sequence). There are 17 residues in the CDR3. The germline V and J ends were trimmed by 3 bases and 0 bases, with 12 bases remaining between them. The CDR3 loop is CASSLEGGISYNSPLHF. The CDR3 DNA sequence: TGTGCCAGCAGTTTGGAGGGCGGAATCTCCTATAATTCACCCCTCCACTTT.

The rearrangement uses TRBV28 and TRBJ1-1, with a tentative D call TRBD1 (5 bases). The length of the CDR3 is 14 residues. Germline CDR1 is MDHEN and CDR2 is SYDVKM. Trimming cost V 3 bases and J 0 bases, with 8 bases left between them. CDR3 sequence (DNA): TGTGCCAGCAGTTTGGGGGGAATGAACACTGAAGCTTTCTTT. It translates to CASSLGGMNTEAFF.

This rearrangement joins TRBV6-5 to TRBJ1-6; D might be TRBD1 (6 bases). Trimming pared 7 bases from V and 9 bases from J, leaving 16 bases between. There are 14 residues in the CDR3. CDR1 is MNHEY and CDR2 is SVGAGI in the germline V gene. CDR3 sequence: CASTKQGGGSPLHF. The CDR3 DNA reads TGTGCCAGCACTAAGCAGGGAGGGGGTTCACCCCTCCACTTT.

The V gene is TRBV4-2, the J gene TRBJ2-3; 7 bases are a match to TRBD2. The CDR3 sequence is 16 residues long. CDR1 is LGHNA and CDR2 is YNFKEQ in the germline V gene. J was trimmed by 0 bases and V by 2 bases; bases with no gene match: 5. The CDR3, as DNA: TGTGCCAGCAGCCAACAAAGCGGGGCTAGCACAGATACGCAGTATTTT. Its translation: CASSQQSGASTDTQYF.

The chain links TRBV7-8 to TRBJ2-3; 7 bases fit TRBD2. The CDR3 contains 16 residues. Per the germline V gene, CDR1 is SGHVS and CDR2 is FQNEAQ. Losses at the gene ends were 2 bases for V and 1 base for J; bases not matched to a gene: 6. This CDR3 is CASSLYPGGGTDTQYF. In DNA form, the CDR3 reads TGTGCCAGCAGCTTATATCCGGGGGGAGGCACAGATACGCAGTATTTT.

The chain links TRBV6-6 to TRBJ2-7, with 7 nucleotides matching TRBD1. The CDR3 has 14 residues. V lost 2 bases, J lost 6 bases, and 7 bases stayed unmatched. Germline CDR1 is MNHNY and CDR2 is SVGAGI (reference sequence). The CDR3, as DNA: TGTGCCAGCAGTTACGCGAGGGGGCTAGCCGAGCAGTACTTC. It is translated as CASSYARGLAEQYF.

V usage is TRBV6-5 and J usage is TRBJ2-3; 9 bases fit TRBD2. The germline V gene has CDR1 MNHEY and CDR2 SVGAGI. CDR3 length: 13 amino acids. V dropped 7 bases and J dropped 10; count of bases not matched to a gene: 9. CDR3 region: CASNQPPSGAQYF. The CDR3 DNA follows: TGTGCCAGCAACCAACCCCCTAGCGGGGCGCAGTATTTT.

The chain recombines TRBV27 with TRBJ2-5; D might be TRBD1 (7 bases). Deletions cut 6 bases from V and 4 bases from J, with 12 bases between. The germline gives CDR1 MNHEY, CDR2 SMNVEV (reference sequence). The CDR3 loop spans 13 amino acids. CDR3 bases: TGTGCCAGCAGAAGACAGGGAGGAGAGACCCAGTACTTC. Protein: CASRRQGGETQYF.

The chain links TRBV2 to TRBJ1-2; the D is unclear. V dropped 6 bases and J dropped 4 bases, with 9 bases sitting between them. This CDR3 spans 12 amino acids. CDR1 and CDR2 (germline): SNHLY, FYNNEI. CDR3 coding DNA: TGTGCCAGCAGGCATCGGGGCTATGGCTACACCTTC. Translated, it gives CASRHRGYGYTF.